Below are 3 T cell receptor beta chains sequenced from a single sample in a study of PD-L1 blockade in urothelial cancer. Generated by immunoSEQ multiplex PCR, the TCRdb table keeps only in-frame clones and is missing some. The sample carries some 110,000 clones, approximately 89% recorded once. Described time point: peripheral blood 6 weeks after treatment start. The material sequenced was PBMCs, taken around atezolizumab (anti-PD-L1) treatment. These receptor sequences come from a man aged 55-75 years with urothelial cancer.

CDR3 sequence reads: CASSESVGIAGETQYF. Written as DNA, the CDR3 is TGCGCCAGCAGTGAGTCGGTCGGAATAGCGGGAGAGACCCAGTACTTC. The chain combines TRBV10-1 with TRBJ2-5, with TRBD2 matching over 7 bases. The V segment lost 0 bases and the J segment 4 bases; nucleotides outside the gene matches: 8. The CDR3 totals 16 residues. Looked up from germline, CDR1 is WNHNN and CDR2 is SYGVQD (reference sequence).

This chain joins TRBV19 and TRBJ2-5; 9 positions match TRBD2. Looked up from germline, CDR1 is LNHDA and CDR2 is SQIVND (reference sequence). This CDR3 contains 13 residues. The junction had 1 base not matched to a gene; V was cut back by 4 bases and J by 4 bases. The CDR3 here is CASSSGRGETQYF. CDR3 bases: TGTGCCAGTAGTAGCGGGAGGGGAGAGACCCAGTACTTC.

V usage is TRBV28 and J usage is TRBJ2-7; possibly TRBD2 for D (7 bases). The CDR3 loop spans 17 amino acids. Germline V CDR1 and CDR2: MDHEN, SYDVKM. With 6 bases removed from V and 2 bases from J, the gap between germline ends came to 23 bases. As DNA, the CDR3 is TGTGCCAGCAGCGAGATCGCGGGGGCGACAAATCCCTACGAGCAGTACTTC. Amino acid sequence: CASSEIAGATNPYEQYF.